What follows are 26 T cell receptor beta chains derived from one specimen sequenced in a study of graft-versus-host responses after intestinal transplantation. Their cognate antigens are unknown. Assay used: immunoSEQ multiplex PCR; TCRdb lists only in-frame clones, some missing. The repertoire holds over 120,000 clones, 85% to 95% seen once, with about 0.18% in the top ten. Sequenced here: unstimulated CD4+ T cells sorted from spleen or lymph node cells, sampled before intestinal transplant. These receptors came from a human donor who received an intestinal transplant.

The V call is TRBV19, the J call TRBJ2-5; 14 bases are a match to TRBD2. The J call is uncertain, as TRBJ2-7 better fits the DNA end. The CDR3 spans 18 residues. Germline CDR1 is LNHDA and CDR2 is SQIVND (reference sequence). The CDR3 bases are TGTGCCAGTAGTACTCGTACCGGGACTAGCGGGAGAGTATACGAGCAGTACTTC. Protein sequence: CASSTRTGTSGRVYEQYF.

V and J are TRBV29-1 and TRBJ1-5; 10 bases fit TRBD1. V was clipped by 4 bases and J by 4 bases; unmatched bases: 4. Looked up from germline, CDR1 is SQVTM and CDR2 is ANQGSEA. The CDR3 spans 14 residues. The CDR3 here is CSVGMGQGNQPQHF. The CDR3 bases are TGCAGCGTTGGGATGGGACAGGGGAATCAGCCCCAGCATTTT.

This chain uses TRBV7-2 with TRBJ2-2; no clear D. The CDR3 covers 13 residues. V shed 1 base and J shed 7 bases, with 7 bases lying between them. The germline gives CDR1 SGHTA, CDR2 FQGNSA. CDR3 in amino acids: CASSLGVGGELFF. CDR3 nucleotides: TGTGCCAGCAGCTTAGGAGTAGGCGGGGAGCTGTTTTTT.

This CDR3 is CASIGLSGILDTQYF. The CDR3 DNA reads as TGTGCCAGCATTGGATTAAGCGGGATTCTGGATACGCAGTATTTT. This rearrangement joins TRBV2 to TRBJ2-3; 7 bases map to TRBD2. Germline loops: CDR1 SNHLY, CDR2 FYNNEI. V trimming: 7 bases; J trimming: 6 bases; junction bases outside the gene matches: 13. The CDR3 is made up of 15 amino acids.

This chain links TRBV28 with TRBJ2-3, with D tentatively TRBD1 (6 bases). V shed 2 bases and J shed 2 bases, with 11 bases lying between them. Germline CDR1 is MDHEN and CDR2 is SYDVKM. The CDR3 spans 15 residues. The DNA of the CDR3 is TGTGCCAGCAGTTTAGGGCGACAGGTCACAGATACGCAGTATTTT. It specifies CASSLGRQVTDTQYF.

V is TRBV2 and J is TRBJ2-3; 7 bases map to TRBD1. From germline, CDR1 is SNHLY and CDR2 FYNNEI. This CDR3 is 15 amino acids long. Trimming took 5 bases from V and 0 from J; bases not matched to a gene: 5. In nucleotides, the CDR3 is TGTGCCAGCAGTCGAGGACAGGCTAGCACAGATACGCAGTATTTT. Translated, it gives CASSRGQASTDTQYF.

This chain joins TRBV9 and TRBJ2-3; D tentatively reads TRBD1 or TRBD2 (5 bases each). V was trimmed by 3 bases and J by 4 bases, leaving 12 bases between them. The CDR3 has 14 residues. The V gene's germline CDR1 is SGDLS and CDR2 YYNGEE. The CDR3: CASSGPRGPDTQYF. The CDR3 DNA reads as TGTGCCAGCAGCGGGCCCCGGGGCCCAGATACGCAGTATTTT. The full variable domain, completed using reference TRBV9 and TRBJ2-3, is DSGVTQTPKHLITATGQRVTLRCSPRSGDLSVYWYQQSLDQGLQFLIQYYNGEERAKGNILERFSAQQFPDLHSELNLSSLELGDSALYFCASSGPRGPDTQYFGPGTRLTVL.

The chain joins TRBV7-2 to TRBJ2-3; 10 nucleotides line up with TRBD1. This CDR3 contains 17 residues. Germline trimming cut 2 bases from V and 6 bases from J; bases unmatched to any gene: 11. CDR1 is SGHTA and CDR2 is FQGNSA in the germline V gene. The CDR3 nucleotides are TGTGCCAGCAGCTTATTTCCAACCGGGACAGGGGACGATACGCAGTATTTT. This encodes CASSLFPTGTGDDTQYF.

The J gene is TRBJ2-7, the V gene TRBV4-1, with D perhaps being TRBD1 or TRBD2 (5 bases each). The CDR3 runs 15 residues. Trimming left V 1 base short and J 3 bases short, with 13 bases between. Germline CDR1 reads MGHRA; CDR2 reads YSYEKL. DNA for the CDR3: TGCGCCAGCAGCCAAGGTCGGGGACCAAACTACGAGCAGTACTTC. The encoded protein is CASSQGRGPNYEQYF.

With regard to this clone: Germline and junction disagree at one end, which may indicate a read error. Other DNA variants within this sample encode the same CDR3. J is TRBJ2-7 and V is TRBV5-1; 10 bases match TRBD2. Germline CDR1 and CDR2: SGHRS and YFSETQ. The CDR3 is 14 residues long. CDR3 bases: TGCGCTAGCAGCTTGCCTAGCGGGAGCTACGAGCAGTACTTC. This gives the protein CASSLPSGSYEQYF.

The CDR3, as DNA: TGTGCCAGCAGCCGGACTAGCGGGAGACGGACCATTCAGTACTTC. As protein: CASSRTSGRRTIQYF. The rearrangement joins TRBV7-2 to TRBJ2-4; 13 bases line up with TRBD2. In germline, CDR1 is SGHTA, CDR2 FQGNSA. V dropped 5 bases and J dropped 9; count of bases not matched to a gene: 7. The CDR3 spans 15 residues.

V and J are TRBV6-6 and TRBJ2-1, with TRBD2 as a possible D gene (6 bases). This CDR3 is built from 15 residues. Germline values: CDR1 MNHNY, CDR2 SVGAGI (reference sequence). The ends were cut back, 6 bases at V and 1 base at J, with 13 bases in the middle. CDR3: CASRSPGASYNEQFF. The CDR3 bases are TGTGCCAGCAGGTCCCCGGGAGCTTCCTACAATGAGCAGTTCTTC.

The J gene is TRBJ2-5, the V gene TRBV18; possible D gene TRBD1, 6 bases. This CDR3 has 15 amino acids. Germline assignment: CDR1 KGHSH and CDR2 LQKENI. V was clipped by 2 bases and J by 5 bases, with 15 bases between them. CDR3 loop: CASSPNNRVVETQYF. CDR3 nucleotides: TGTGCCAGCTCACCAAATAACAGGGTAGTGGAGACCCAGTACTTC.

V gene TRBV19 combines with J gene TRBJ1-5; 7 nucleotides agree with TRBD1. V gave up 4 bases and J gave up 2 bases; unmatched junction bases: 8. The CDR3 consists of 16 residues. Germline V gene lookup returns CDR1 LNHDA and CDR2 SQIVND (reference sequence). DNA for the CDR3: TGTGCCAGTAGTAACCCTTACGGGACAGGCAATCAGCCCCAGCATTTT. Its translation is CASSNPYGTGNQPQHF.

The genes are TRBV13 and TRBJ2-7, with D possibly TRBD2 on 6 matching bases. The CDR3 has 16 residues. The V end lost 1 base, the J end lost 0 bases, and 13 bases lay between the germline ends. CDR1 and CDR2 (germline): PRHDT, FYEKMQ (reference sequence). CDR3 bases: TGTGCCAGCAGCTTAGCTGGCGGGACGCCCTCCTACGAGCAGTACTTC. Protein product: CASSLAGGTPSYEQYF.

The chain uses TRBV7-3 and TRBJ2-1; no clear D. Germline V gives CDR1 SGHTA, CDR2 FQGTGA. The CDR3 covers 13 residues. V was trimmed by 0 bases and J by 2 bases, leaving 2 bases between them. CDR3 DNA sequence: TGTGCCAGCAGCTTAACGCCCTACAATGAGCAGTTCTTC. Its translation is CASSLTPYNEQFF.

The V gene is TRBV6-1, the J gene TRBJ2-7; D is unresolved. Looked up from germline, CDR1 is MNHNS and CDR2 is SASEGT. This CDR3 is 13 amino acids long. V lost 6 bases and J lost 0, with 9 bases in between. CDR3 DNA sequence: TGTGCCAGCAGCCTAACGGGCTCCTACGAGCAGTACTTC. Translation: CASSLTGSYEQYF.

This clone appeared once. CDR3 in amino acids: CASSPRQGKTNTEAFF. The CDR3 DNA is TGTGCCAGCAGCCCCAGACAGGGGAAAACGAACACTGAAGCTTTCTTT. The J gene is TRBJ1-1, the V gene TRBV6-6, with 8 bases fitting TRBD1. This CDR3 has 16 residues. Germline CDR1 reads MNHNY; CDR2 reads SVGAGI (reference sequence). Losses at the gene ends were 6 bases for V and 1 base for J; bases not matched to a gene: 10.

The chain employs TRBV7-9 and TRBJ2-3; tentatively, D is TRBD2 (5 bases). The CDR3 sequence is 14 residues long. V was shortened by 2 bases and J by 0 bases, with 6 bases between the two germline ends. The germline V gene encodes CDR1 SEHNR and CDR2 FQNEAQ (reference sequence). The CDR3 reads CASSLRTSTDTQYF. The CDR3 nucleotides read TGTGCCAGCAGCTTACGGACTAGCACAGATACGCAGTATTTT.

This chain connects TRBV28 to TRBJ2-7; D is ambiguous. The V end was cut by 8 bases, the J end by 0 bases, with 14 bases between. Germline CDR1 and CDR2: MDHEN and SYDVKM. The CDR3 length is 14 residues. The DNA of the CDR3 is TGTGCCAGCCGATCGGCCAGGAACTCCTACGAGCAGTACTTC. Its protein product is CASRSARNSYEQYF.

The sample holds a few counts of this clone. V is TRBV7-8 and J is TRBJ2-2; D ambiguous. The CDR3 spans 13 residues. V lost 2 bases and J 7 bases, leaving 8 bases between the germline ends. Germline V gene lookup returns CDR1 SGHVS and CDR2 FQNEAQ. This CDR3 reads CASSLPVGGELFF. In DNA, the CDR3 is TGTGCCAGCAGCTTACCCGTGGGCGGGGAGCTGTTTTTT.

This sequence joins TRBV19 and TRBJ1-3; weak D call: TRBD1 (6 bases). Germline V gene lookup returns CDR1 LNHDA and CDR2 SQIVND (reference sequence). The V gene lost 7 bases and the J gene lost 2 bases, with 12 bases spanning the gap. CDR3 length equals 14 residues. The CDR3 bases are TGTGCCAGTAACGACAGGATAACTGGAAACACCATATATTTT. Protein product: CASNDRITGNTIYF. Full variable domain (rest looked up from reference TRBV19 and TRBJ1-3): DGGITQSPKYLFRKEGQNVTLSCEQNLNHDAMYWYRQDPGQGLRLIYYSQIVNDFQKGDIAEGYSVSREKKESFPLTVTSAQKNPTAFYLCASNDRITGNTIYFGEGSWLTVV.

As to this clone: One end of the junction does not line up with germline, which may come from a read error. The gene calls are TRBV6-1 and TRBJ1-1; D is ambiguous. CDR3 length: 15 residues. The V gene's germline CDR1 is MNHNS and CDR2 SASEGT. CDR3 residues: CAGSEALGIHTEAFF. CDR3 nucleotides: TGTGCCGGCAGTGAAGCCCTCGGTATACACACTGAAGCTTTCTTT.

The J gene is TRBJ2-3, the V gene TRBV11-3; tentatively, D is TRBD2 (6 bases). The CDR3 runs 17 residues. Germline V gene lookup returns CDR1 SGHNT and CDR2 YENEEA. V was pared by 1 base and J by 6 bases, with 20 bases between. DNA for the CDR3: TGTGCCAGCAGCTTAGGGAGCAGGGCGGGATCGATGGATACGCAGTATTTT. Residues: CASSLGSRAGSMDTQYF.

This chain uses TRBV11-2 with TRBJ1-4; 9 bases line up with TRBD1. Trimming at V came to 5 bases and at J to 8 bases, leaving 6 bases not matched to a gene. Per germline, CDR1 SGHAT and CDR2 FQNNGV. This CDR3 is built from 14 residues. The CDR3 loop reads CASSLGQGPEKLFF. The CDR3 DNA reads TGTGCCAGCAGCCTTGGACAGGGGCCAGAAAAACTGTTTTTT.

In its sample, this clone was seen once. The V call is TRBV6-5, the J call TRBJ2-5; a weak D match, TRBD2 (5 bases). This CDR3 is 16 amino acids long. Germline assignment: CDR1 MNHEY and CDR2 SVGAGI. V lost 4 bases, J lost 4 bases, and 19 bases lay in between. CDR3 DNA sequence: TGTGCCAGCAGTTCTCAGCGGCTTCAGGCGGTAGAGACCCAGTACTTC. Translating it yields CASSSQRLQAVETQYF.